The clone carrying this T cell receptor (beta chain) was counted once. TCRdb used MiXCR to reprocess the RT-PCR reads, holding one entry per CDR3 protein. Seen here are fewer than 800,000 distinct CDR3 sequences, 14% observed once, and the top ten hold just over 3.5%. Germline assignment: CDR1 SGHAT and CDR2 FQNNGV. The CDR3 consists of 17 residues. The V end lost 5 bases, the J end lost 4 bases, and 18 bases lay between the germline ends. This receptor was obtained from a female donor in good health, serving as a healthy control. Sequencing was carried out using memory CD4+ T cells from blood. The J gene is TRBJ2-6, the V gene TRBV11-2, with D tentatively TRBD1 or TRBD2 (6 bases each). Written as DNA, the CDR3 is TGTGCCAGCAGCAGGTGGGGGGCCTCAAGCGGGGCCAACGTCCTGACTTTC. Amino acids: CASSRWGASSGANVLTF.